One and the same sample provided the 20 T cell receptor beta chains below, sequenced in a study of neurological immune-mediated disorders. A single record per CDR3 protein comes from TCRdb applying MiXCR to the 5' RACE reads. The sample contains about 59,000 distinct CDR3 sequences, roughly 13% of which appear only once. The sample taken for sequencing was PBMCs. These receptors came from a woman aged 55-69 years with HTLV-1-associated myelopathy (HAM/TSP).

This clonotype was seen ten or more times. J is TRBJ2-4 and V is TRBV5-4; the D gene is possibly TRBD2 (7 bases). V was pared by 5 bases and J by 5 bases, with 17 bases between. The CDR3 is made up of 15 amino acids. Looked up from germline, CDR1 is SGHNT and CDR2 is YYREEE (reference sequence). This CDR3 reads CASRPGGLNENIQYF. CDR3 DNA: TGTGCCAGCAGACCCGGGGGGCTAAACGAAAACATTCAGTACTTC.

The V gene is TRBV18, the J gene TRBJ2-7; D may be TRBD2 (5 bases). Germline V gene sequence: CDR1 KGHSH, CDR2 LQKENI. V shed 6 bases and J shed 6 bases, with 15 bases lying between them. The CDR3 is 13 amino acids. The DNA of the CDR3 is TGTGCCAGCTCCGTGATGGAGGAAGTCGAGCAGTACTTC. Translated: CASSVMEEVEQYF.

The sample holds many counts of this clonotype. A junction boundary mismatches the germline segment, possibly from a read error. The chain uses TRBV7-7 and TRBJ2-5, with D perhaps assigned TRBD1 or TRBD2 (6 bases each). The CDR3 is made up of 13 amino acids. Germline V gene sequence: CDR1 SSHAT, CDR2 FNYEAQ (reference sequence). The CDR3 DNA is TGTGCTAGCAGCTTAGGGGGAGGAGAGACCCAGTACTTC. Encoded protein: CASSLGGGETQYF.

This clonotype was recorded many times. The chain uses TRBV7-8 and TRBJ2-7, with 13 bases matching TRBD2. Germline V CDR1 and CDR2: SGHVS, FQNEAQ. The CDR3 has 16 residues. The junction had 6 bases not matched to a gene; V was cut back by 1 base and J by 6 bases. The chain's CDR3 is CASSLGGLAGDSEQYF. Here the CDR3 DNA reads TGTGCCAGCAGCTTAGGAGGACTAGCGGGAGATAGCGAGCAGTACTTC. Full variable domain (outside the CDR3, taken from reference TRBV7-8 and TRBJ2-7): GAGVSQSPRYKVAKRGQDVALRCDPISGHVSLFWYQQALGQGPEFLTYFQNEAQLDKSGLPSDRFFAERPEGSVSTLKIQRTQQEDSAVYLCASSLGGLAGDSEQYFGPGTRLTVT.

The table lists this clonotype with many counts. The rearrangement links TRBV12-3 or TRBV12-4 to TRBJ1-6; weak D call: TRBD1 (5 bases). This CDR3 has 15 residues. Trimming left V 1 base short and J 6 bases short, with 10 bases between. In DNA, the CDR3 is TGTGCCAGCAGTTTAGGGGGCGGATCTAATTCACCCCTCCACTTT. This translates into CASSLGGGSNSPLHF.

This clonotype has a count of ten or more. The chain carries TRBV2 and TRBJ2-5, with D unclear. The V and J ends lost 7 bases and 1 base respectively, with 7 bases between them. Germline V gives CDR1 SNHLY, CDR2 FYNNEI. The CDR3 sequence is 12 residues long. The CDR3 protein is CASMGFQETQYF. The CDR3 region has the DNA TGTGCCAGCATGGGCTTCCAAGAGACCCAGTACTTC.

At least ten counts were recorded for this clonotype. In DNA, the CDR3 is TGCGCCAGCAGCTCCGGGACTAGCGGGAGACCCTCCTACAATGAGCAGTTCTTC. Amino acid sequence: CASSSGTSGRPSYNEQFF. The chain couples TRBV5-1 to TRBJ2-1, with 14 bases that match TRBD2. The germline CDR1 and CDR2 sequences are SGHRS and YFSETQ. With 3 bases clipped from V and 0 bases from J, the junction kept 5 bases outside the gene matches. The CDR3 sequence is 18 residues long.

This clonotype showed up many times. The V and J genes are TRBV5-1 and TRBJ2-7, with D unclear. This CDR3 has 13 residues. CDR1 is SGHRS and CDR2 is YFSETQ in the germline V gene. The V gene lost 3 bases and the J gene lost 1 base, with 8 bases spanning the gap. The DNA of the CDR3 is TGCGCCAGCAGCTACGGGCCATCCTACGAGCAGTACTTC. Its translation: CASSYGPSYEQYF.

This clonotype was counted ten times or more. The gene calls are TRBV4-1 and TRBJ2-7; TRBD2 matches 10 bases. CDR3 size: 16 residues. CDR1 is MGHRA, CDR2 YSYEKL, per germline. Germline trimming cut 0 bases from V and 2 bases from J; bases unmatched to any gene: 4. CDR3 sequence: CASSQERLAGAYEQYF. Written as DNA, the CDR3 is TGCGCCAGCAGCCAAGAGCGACTAGCGGGTGCCTACGAGCAGTACTTC.

This clonotype was seen ten or more times. J is TRBJ2-1 and V is TRBV20-1; 14 bases agree with TRBD2. After removal of 3 bases from V and 5 bases from J, the junction contained 9 bases not matched to a gene. The CDR3 runs to 17 residues. The germline CDR1 and CDR2 sequences are DFQATT and SNEGSKA (reference sequence). The CDR3 loop is CSARPWTSGRLNNEQFF. The CDR3 DNA follows: TGCAGTGCTAGGCCCTGGACTAGCGGGAGGTTGAACAATGAGCAGTTCTTC.

This clonotype was picked up many times. CDR3: CASSSPNRRGYTEAFF. CDR3 sequence (DNA): TGTGCCAGCAGCTCACCTAACCGCAGGGGGTACACTGAAGCTTTCTTT. This chain uses TRBV7-9 with TRBJ1-1, with 7 nucleotides matching TRBD1. Trimming cost V 4 bases and J 3 bases; bases outside gene matches: 11. Germline values: CDR1 SEHNR, CDR2 FQNEAQ (reference sequence). The CDR3 contains 16 residues.

This clonotype has at least ten counts. This chain links TRBV6-6 with TRBJ2-2; 7 nucleotides align to TRBD2. The CDR3 covers 16 residues. Germline CDR1 is MNHNY and CDR2 is SVGAGI (reference sequence). V lost 5 bases to trimming and J lost 0 bases; unmatched junction nucleotides: 6. The CDR3 DNA reads as TGTGCCAGCAGTCATCCCGGGACTACGAACACCGGGGAGCTGTTTTTT. This codes for CASSHPGTTNTGELFF.

This clonotype was counted many times. The chain recombines TRBV7-9 with TRBJ2-2; D unresolved. This CDR3 has 15 amino acids. V lost 7 bases and J lost 0, with 12 bases in between. CDR1 is SEHNR, CDR2 FQNEAQ, per germline (reference sequence). The CDR3 here is CASTKGFANTGELFF. The CDR3 DNA reads TGTGCCAGCACTAAGGGTTTCGCGAACACCGGGGAGCTGTTTTTT. Variable domain in full (rest from reference TRBV7-9 and TRBJ2-2): DTGVSQNPRHKITKRGQNVTFRCDPISEHNRLYWYRQTLGQGPEFLTYFQNEAQLEKSRLLSDRFSAERPKGSFSTLEIQRTEQGDSAMYLCASTKGFANTGELFFGEGSRLTVL.

This clonotype was seen at least ten times. The chain is built from TRBV10-3 and TRBJ2-1, with TRBD2 as a possible D gene (6 bases). Germline lookup yields CDR1 ENHRY and CDR2 SYGVKD. V was pared by 3 bases and J by 8 bases, with 20 bases between. This CDR3 region has 16 residues. The CDR3 nucleotides read TGTGCCATCAGTGAAACGACGAGAACTAGCAACCATGAGCAGTTCTTC. It yields the protein CAISETTRTSNHEQFF.

The chain uses TRBV5-1 and TRBJ2-3, with 11 bases fitting TRBD2. With 4 bases clipped from V and 0 bases from J, the junction kept 13 bases outside the gene matches. Germline lookup yields CDR1 SGHRS and CDR2 YFSETQ. The CDR3 length is 19 residues. The CDR3 sequence: CASSAGRLAGISSTDTQYF. The CDR3 DNA reads as TGCGCCAGCAGCGCGGGAAGACTAGCGGGGATATCTAGCACAGATACGCAGTATTTT.

A single count supports this clonotype. The rearrangement uses TRBV20-1 and TRBJ2-5; TRBD1 matches 7 bases. This CDR3 contains 15 residues. Trimming took 5 bases from V and 8 from J; bases not matched to a gene: 17. Germline CDR1 and CDR2: DFQATT and SNEGSKA (reference sequence). DNA for the CDR3: TGCAGTGCTTTGCCGGTGGACAGGTGGGGAGATACCCAGTACTTC. Protein sequence: CSALPVDRWGDTQYF.

This clonotype was seen at least ten times. The chain couples TRBV15 to TRBJ2-5, with 9 nucleotides matching TRBD2. Germline V lookup: CDR1 LNHNV, CDR2 YYDKDF (reference sequence). The CDR3 is made up of 17 amino acids. J was trimmed by 7 bases and V by 5 bases; bases with no gene match: 17. CDR3 in amino acids: CATSDPSGLAESGTQYF. The DNA of the CDR3 is TGTGCCACCAGCGACCCGTCGGGACTAGCAGAATCGGGGACCCAGTACTTC.

This clonotype was observed at least ten times. The genes are TRBV5-1 and TRBJ2-1, with D uncertain. The CDR3 contains 12 residues. The germline V gene encodes CDR1 SGHRS and CDR2 YFSETQ. V was trimmed by 5 bases and J by 7 bases, leaving 10 bases between them. The CDR3 is CASSQGKNEQFF. The CDR3 DNA sequence: TGCGCCAGCAGTCAAGGGAAGAATGAGCAGTTCTTC.

This clonotype was counted at least ten times. This chain joins TRBV3-1 and TRBJ2-7; TRBD1 is a possible D gene (5 bases). This CDR3 comprises 13 residues. The V and J ends lost 3 bases and 5 bases respectively, with 11 bases between them. Germline CDR1 and CDR2: LGHDT and YNNKEL (reference sequence). In DNA form, the CDR3 reads TGTGCCAGCAGCCATCCTCTAGGGGACGAGCAGTACTTC. Its translation: CASSHPLGDEQYF.

In its sample, this clonotype was seen many times. This rearrangement joins TRBV20-1 to TRBJ1-1; D possibly corresponds to TRBD1 (5 bases). Germline values: CDR1 DFQATT, CDR2 SNEGSKA (reference sequence). This CDR3 has 12 residues. V gave up 5 bases and J gave up 5 bases, with 12 bases separating them. For the CDR3, the DNA is TGCAGTGCTCCCCAGGGTGGGACTGAAGCTTTCTTT. As protein: CSAPQGGTEAFF.